This TCR beta chain was identified in a study of sequential checkpoint blockade in melanoma. Overall study context: First-line arms were nivolumab then ipilimumab, or the reverse, randomized 1:1.

Treatment in this sample: randomized to nivolumab then ipilimumab (arm A) or the reverse (arm B). Patients had received no earlier DNA-damaging chemotherapy. Sorted cells were live CD3+CD8+, lacking CD19 and CD56, from PBMCs. Some clones are missing from TCRdb's copy, which holds only in-frame ones; the method was immunoSEQ multiplex PCR. The table records around 13,000 clones, over 70% of them present only once. This specimen consisted of CD8+ T cells sorted from blood (inferred from file names), obtained from a patient given nivolumab and ipilimumab in sequence. This clonotype was sampled from a human donor with melanoma.

CDR3 nucleotides: TGTGCCAGCAGCTTGGCTAGCGTACGTTACACAGATACGCAGTATTTT. It codes for CASSLASVRYTDTQYF. The V call is TRBV5-6, the J call TRBJ2-3; tentative D call: TRBD2 (6 bases). This CDR3 comprises 16 residues. V gave up 0 bases and J gave up 2 bases, with 13 bases separating them. Germline V gene sequence: CDR1 SGHDT, CDR2 YYEEEE.